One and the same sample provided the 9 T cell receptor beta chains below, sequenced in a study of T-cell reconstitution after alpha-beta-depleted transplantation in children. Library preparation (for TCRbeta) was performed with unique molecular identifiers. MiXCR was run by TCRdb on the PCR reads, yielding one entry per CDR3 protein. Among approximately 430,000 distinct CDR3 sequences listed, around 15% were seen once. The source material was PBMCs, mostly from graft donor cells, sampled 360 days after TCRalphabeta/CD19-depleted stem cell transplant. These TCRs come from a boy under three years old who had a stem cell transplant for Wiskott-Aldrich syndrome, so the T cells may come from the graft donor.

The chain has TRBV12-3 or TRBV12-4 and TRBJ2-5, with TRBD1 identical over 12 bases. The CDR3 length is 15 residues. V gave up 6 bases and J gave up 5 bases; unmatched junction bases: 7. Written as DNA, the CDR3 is TGTGCCAGCAGAACGGGGACAGGGGGCTTGGAGACCCAGTACTTC. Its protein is CASRTGTGGLETQYF.

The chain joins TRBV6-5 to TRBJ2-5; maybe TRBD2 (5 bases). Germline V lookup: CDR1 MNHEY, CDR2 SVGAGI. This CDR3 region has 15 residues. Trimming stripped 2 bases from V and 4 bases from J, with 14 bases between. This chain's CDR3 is CASSYPLGSGETQYF. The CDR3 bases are TGTGCCAGCAGTTACCCACTAGGTAGTGGAGAGACCCAGTACTTC.

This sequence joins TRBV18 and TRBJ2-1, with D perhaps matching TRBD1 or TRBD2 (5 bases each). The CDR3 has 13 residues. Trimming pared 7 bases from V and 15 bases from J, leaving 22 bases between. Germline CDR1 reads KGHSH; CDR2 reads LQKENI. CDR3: CASFWGTVQEGFF. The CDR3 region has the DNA TGTGCCAGCTTCTGGGGGACCGTCCAAGAGGGGTTCTTC.

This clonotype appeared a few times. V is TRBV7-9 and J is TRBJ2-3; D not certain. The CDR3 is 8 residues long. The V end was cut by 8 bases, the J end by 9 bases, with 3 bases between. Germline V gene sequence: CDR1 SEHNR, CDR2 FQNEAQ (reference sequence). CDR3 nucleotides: TGTGCCAGCGGAACGCAGTATTTT. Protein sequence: CASGTQYF.

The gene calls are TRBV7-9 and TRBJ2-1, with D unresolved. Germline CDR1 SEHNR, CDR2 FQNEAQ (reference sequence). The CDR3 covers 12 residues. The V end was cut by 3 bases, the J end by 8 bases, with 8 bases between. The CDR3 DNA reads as TGTGCCAGCAGCTTTGTTCGGGATGAGCAGTTCTTC. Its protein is CASSFVRDEQFF.

CDR3 region: CASSSRWGRPAHNEQFF. The DNA for the CDR3 is TGTGCCAGCAGCTCCAGATGGGGGAGGCCCGCGCACAATGAGCAGTTCTTC. J is TRBJ2-1 and V is TRBV11-2, with D maybe TRBD2 (6 bases). Trimming cost V 4 bases and J 5 bases, with 21 bases left between them. Germline loops: CDR1 SGHAT, CDR2 FQNNGV. The CDR3 contains 17 residues. The full variable domain, its missing parts supplied by reference TRBV11-2 and TRBJ2-1, is EAGVAQSPRYKIIEKRQSVAFWCNPISGHATLYWYQQILGQGPKLLIQFQNNGVVDDSQLPKDRFSAERLKGVDSTLKIQPAKLEDSAVYLCASSSRWGRPAHNEQFFGPGTRLTVL.

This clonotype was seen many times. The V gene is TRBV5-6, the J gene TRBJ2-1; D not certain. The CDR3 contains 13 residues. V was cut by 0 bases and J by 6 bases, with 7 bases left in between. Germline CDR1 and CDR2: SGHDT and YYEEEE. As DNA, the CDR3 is TGTGCCAGCAGCTTGGTGGTTTCCAATGAGCAGTTCTTC. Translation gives CASSLVVSNEQFF.

Written as DNA, the CDR3 is TGTGCCAGCAATTCAGCGTTACGGGGGCCCCAGCATTTT. Amino acid sequence: CASNSALRGPQHF. V usage is TRBV12-3 or TRBV12-4 and J usage is TRBJ1-5, with D unclear. CDR3 size: 13 residues. V lost 7 bases and J 9 bases, leaving 16 bases between the germline ends.

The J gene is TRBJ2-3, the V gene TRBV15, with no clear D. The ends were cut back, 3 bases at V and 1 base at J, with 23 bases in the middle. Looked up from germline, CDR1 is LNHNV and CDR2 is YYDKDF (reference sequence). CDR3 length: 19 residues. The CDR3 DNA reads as TGTGCCACCAGCAGGGAATGGGGTCGATATGGTACCCGCACAGATACGCAGTATTTT. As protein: CATSREWGRYGTRTDTQYF.